This T cell receptor beta chain comes out of a study of molecular identifiers for immune sequencing clone quantification. Germline CDR1 is LNHDA and CDR2 is SQIVND (reference sequence). The V end was cut by 3 bases, the J end by 5 bases, with 14 bases between. This CDR3 spans 14 amino acids. A CD8+CD4-CCR7+CD45RA+ gate was used to sort naive CD8 T cells. This clonotype was seen at least ten times. Its antigen is as yet unknown. The study, taken as a whole, reports: Highly expanded clone sizes could be underestimated through barcode sharing by identical TCR molecules.

TCRdb ran MiXCR on the PCR reads and lists one entry per CDR3 protein. The sample lists about 320,000 distinct CDR3 sequences, under 25% occurring once. This clonotype originated in a human donor in good health. Some libraries in this study had Jurkat cell RNA spiked in. The J gene is TRBJ2-7, the V gene TRBV19, with D unclear. The sample consisted of naive CD8+ T cells from blood, with Jurkat cell RNA spiked in. Sample subset: FACS-sorted CD8+CD4-CCR7+CD45RA+ naive T cells. The CDR3 nucleotides are TGTGCCAGTAGTATTGGATCCCTCGGAAACGAGCAGTACTTC. Translation: CASSIGSLGNEQYF.